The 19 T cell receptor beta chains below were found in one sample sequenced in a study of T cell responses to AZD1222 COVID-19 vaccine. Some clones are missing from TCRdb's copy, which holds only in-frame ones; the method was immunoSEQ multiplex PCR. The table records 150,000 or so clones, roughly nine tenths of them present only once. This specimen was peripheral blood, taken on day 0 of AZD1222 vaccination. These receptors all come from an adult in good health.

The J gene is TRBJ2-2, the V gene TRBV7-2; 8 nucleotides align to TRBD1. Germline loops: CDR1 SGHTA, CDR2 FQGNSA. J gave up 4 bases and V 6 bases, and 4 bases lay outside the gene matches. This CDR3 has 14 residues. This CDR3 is CASRPTGGTGELFF. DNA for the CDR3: TGTGCCAGCAGGCCTACAGGGGGCACCGGGGAGCTGTTTTTT.

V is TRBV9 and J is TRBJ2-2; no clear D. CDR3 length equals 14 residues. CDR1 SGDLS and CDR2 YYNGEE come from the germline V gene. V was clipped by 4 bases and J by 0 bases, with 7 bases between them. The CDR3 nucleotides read TGTGCCAGCAGCCCCCTTACGAACACCGGGGAGCTGTTTTTT. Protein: CASSPLTNTGELFF.

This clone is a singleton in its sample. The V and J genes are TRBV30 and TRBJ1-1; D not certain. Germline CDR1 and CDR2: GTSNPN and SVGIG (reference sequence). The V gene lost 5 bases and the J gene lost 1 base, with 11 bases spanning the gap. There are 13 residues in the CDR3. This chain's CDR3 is CAWEDGTNTEAFF. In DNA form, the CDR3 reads TGTGCCTGGGAGGACGGAACGAACACTGAAGCTTTCTTT.

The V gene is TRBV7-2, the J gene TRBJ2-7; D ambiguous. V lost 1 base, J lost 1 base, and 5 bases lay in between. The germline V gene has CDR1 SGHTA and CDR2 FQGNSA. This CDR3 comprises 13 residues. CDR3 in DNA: TGTGCCAGCAGCTTAGACCCGTCCTACGAGCAGTACTTC. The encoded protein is CASSLDPSYEQYF.

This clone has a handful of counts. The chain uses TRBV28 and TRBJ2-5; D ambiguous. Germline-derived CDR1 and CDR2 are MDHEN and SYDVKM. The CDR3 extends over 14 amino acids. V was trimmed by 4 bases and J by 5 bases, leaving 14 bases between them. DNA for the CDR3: TGTGCCAGCAGTTCCTCCAGGCTCCGGGAGACCCAGTACTTC. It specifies CASSSSRLRETQYF.

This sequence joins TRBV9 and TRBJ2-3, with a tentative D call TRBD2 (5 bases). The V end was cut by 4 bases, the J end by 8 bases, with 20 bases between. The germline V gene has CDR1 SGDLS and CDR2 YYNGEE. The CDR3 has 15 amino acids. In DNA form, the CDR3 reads TGTGCCAGCAGCTCCCTTGGGAAAGGCGGAGGTACGCAGTATTTT. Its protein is CASSSLGKGGGTQYF.

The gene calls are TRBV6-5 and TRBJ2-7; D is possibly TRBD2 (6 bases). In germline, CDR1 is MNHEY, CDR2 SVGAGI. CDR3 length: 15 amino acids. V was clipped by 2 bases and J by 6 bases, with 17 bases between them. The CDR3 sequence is CASSYAEGRGLEQYF. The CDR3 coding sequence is TGTGCCAGCAGTTACGCCGAAGGGCGGGGACTCGAGCAGTACTTC.

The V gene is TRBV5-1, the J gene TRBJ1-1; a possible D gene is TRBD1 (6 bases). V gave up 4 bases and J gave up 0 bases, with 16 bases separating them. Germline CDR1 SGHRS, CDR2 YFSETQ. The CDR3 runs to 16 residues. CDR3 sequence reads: CASSGDGQLMNTEAFF. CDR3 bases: TGCGCCAGCAGCGGAGATGGACAGTTAATGAACACTGAAGCTTTCTTT.

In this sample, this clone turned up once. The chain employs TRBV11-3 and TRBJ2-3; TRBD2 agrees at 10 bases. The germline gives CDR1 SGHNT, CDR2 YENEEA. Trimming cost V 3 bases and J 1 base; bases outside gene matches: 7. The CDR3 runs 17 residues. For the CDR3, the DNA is TGTGCCAGCAGCTTGCGTCTAGCGGGAGCTGGCACAGATACGCAGTATTTT. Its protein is CASSLRLAGAGTDTQYF.

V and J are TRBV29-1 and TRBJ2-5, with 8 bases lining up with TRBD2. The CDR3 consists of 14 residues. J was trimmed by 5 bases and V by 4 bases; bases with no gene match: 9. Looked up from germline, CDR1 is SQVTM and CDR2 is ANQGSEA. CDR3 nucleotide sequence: TGCAGCGTTGCCCCGGGGGGGATCTTTGAGACCCAGTACTTC. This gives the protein CSVAPGGIFETQYF.

This chain's CDR3 is CSASGAGAGPYEQYF. The CDR3 nucleotides are TGCAGTGCTAGTGGAGCCGGGGCAGGCCCCTACGAGCAGTACTTC. The chain employs TRBV20-1 and TRBJ2-7; D may be TRBD1 or TRBD2 (5 bases each). Germline values: CDR1 DFQATT, CDR2 SNEGSKA (reference sequence). Trimming pared 3 bases from V and 2 bases from J, leaving 17 bases between. The CDR3 has 15 amino acids.

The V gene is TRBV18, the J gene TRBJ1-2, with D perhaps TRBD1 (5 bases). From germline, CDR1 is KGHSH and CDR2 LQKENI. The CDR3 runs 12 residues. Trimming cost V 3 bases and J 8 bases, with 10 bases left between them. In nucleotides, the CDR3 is TGTGCCAGCTCACCGGAGAGGGGAGGCTACACCTTC. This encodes CASSPERGGYTF.

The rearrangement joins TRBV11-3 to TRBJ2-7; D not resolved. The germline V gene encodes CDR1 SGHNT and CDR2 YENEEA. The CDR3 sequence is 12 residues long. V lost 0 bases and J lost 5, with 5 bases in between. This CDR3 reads CASSLDTHEQYF. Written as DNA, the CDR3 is TGTGCCAGCAGCTTAGATACCCACGAGCAGTACTTC.

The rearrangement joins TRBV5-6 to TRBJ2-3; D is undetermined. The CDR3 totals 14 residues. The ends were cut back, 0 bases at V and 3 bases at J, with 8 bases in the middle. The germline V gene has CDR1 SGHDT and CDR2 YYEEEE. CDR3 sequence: CASSLGPATDTQYF. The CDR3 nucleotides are TGTGCCAGCAGCTTGGGACCGGCTACAGATACGCAGTATTTT. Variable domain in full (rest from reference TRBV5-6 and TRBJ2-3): DAGVTQSPTHLIKTRGQQVTLRCSPKSGHDTVSWYQQALGQGPQFIFQYYEEEERQRGNFPDRFSGHQFPNYSSELNVNALLLGDSALYLCASSLGPATDTQYFGPGTRLTVL.

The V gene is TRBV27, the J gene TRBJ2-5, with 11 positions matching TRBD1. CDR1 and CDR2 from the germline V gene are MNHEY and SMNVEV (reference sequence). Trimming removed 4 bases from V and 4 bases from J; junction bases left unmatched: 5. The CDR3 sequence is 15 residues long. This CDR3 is CASSSWDRGVETQYF. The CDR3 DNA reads TGTGCCAGCAGTTCGTGGGACAGGGGGGTAGAGACCCAGTACTTC.

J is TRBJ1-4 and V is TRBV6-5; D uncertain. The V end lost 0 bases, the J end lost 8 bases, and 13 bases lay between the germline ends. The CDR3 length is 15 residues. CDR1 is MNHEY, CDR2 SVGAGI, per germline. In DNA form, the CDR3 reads TGTGCCAGCAGTTACTCGGTGGGATTGGGGGAAAAACTGTTTTTT. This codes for CASSYSVGLGEKLFF.

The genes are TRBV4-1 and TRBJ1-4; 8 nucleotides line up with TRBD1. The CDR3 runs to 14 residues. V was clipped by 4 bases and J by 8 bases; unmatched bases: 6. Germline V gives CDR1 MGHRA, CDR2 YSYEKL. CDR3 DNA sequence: TGCGCCAGCAGCCGAGATAGACAGGGGGAAAAACTGTTTTTT. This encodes CASSRDRQGEKLFF.

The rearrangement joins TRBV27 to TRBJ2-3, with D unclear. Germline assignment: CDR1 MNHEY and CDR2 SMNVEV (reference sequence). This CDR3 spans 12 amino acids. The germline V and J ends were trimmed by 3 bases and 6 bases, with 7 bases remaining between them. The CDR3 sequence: CASSFKGDTQYF. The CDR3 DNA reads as TGTGCCAGCAGTTTTAAAGGGGATACGCAGTATTTT.

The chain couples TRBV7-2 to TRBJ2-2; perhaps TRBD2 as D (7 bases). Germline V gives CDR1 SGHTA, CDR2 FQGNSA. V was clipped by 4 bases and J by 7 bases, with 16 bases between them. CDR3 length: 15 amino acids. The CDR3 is CASSSARGGYGELFF. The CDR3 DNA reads TGTGCCAGCAGCTCAGCAAGGGGGGGGTACGGGGAGCTGTTTTTT.